This T cell receptor (beta chain) was recorded in a study of PD-1 blockade in classical Hodgkin lymphoma (dated by TCRdb to the early 2020s). A note on the overall study: Nivolumab dosing was 3 mg/kg intravenously every 2 weeks, continuing until either disease progression or unacceptable toxicity. A peripheral blood immune signature of response to PD-1 blockade in classical Hodgkin lymphoma was defined using TCR beta sequencing and CyTOF. Results and caveats for the whole study, not just this receptor: Baseline TCR diversity was reported to be lower in newly diagnosed patients than in healthy donors, and even lower in relapsed/refractory patients. Diversity was lower in patients who began nivolumab less than 1 year after ASCT, so these patients were left out of later analyses to avoid confounding by immune reconstitution. CD4+ but not CD8+ TCR diversity rose significantly by C4D1 (p=0.0027 vs p=0.16), most apparent in complete responders (p=0.02). Trial patients achieving complete response had baseline diversity similar to newly diagnosed patients, whereas partial responders and progressors had significantly lower diversity. Only a single clinical trial cohort was studied, and what caused the repertoire differences, possibly disease activity or prior therapy, remained undefined.

According to the study, the label for this sample's time point signals: cycle 4 day 1 (C4D1), after 6 weeks of nivolumab. Relapse after autologous stem cell transplantation had occurred in all trial patients, and cohorts A, B and C were distinguished by prior brentuximab vedotin exposure. The trial cohort was composed of some 57 patients with relapsed/refractory classical Hodgkin lymphoma, for whom complete response, partial response or progressive disease was recorded as best overall response. Trial patients were treated with single-agent nivolumab in the multi-cohort phase II CheckMate 205 trial. An independent review committee assessed best overall response by applying the 2007 International Working Group response criteria. PBMCs from the trial were collected at three points: immediately before nivolumab initiation (C1D1), and during therapy at cycle 2 day 1 and cycle 4 day 1. After peripheral blood was drawn into 8 mL Vacutainer Cell Preparation Tubes, PBMCs were isolated by centrifugation and then cryopreserved.

The Qiagen DNeasy kit was used to extract genomic DNA from unsorted PBMCs and from the negatively selected CD4+ and CD8+ fractions. TCR beta CDR3 regions were amplified by immunoSEQ multiplex PCR using primers annealing to V and J segments. Amplification bias was minimized using a synthetic immune receptor repertoire, and residual bias was removed computationally after sequencing. In the source study's methods: Custom Python scripts were used to quantify repertoire diversity as the Shannon entropy index. Unsorted, CD4+ and CD8+ repertoires were analyzed separately, except in combined analyses where CD4+ and CD8+ sequences were merged in silico. Clonal expansion was defined as a frequency increase of at least 2-fold after treatment compared with C1D1, and clones undetected at baseline were assigned a pseudocount of 0.5. Clones with 0 or 1 copy at C1D1 were classified as singleton clones, and clones with 2 or more copies were classified as non-singleton clones. Clones expanded in unsorted samples were assigned a CD4+, CD8+ or unknown annotation through matching of protein sequences in sorted samples from the same patient. Wilcoxon tests on paired samples were used to test changes in diversity from C1D1 to C4D1. TCRdb took over this immuneACCESS table, retaining in-frame rearrangements with V and J assigned. Such tables are incomplete; in checked studies, under half of the missing clones stem from an unresolved V gene, and the remainder is unexplained. That table is the source of V, J and clone size, and D and trimming were worked out from the DNA. This sample gives 50,000 to 65,000 clones in total; approximately 94% of them show up just once. The top ten clones comprise approximately 8% of the sample.

This clone has a handful of counts. The clone's antigen remains unknown. Base qualities are not provided; no much larger clone lies one nucleotide away. The material sequenced was peripheral blood mononuclear cells (PBMCs), taken before the fourth cycle of nivolumab. This clonotype was obtained from a human donor with classical Hodgkin lymphoma.

The CDR3 region reads CASSFGQSGAPLHF. The sequenced DNA: TGTGCCAGCAGCTTTGGACAGAGCGGTGCACCCCTCCACTTT. The rearrangement joined TRBV5-6 to TRBJ1-6, and the D gene may be TRBD1, 6 bases matching. The junction shows trimming of 2 bases on V and 11 bases on J, plus 14 bases between the germline ends. As encoded in the germline V gene, CDR1 is SGHDT while CDR2 is YYEEEE. Measured from the cysteine to the phenylalanine, the CDR3 is 14 residues long. Of the read, only the CDR3 DNA is kept; its 42 bases are in frame from base 1. The CDR3, completed at both ends by the reference TRBV5-6 and TRBJ1-6 genes, gives the full variable domain DAGVTQSPTHLIKTRGQQVTLRCSPKSGHDTVSWYQQALGQGPQFIFQYYEEEERQRGNFPDRFSGHQFPNYSSELNVNALLLGDSALYLCASSFGQSGAPLHFGNGTRLTVT.